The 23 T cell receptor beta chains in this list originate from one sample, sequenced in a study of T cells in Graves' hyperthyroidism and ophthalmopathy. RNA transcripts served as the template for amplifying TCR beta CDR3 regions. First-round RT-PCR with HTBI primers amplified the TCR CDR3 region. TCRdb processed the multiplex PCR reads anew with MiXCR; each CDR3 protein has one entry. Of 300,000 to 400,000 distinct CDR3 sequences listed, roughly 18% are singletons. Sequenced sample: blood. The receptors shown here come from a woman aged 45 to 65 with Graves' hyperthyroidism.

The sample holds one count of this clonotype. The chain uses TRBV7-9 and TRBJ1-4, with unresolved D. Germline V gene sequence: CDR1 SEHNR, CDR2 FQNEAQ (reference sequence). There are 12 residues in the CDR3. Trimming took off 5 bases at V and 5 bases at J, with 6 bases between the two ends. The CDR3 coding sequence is TGTGCCAGCAGCCCTCAAAATGAAAAACTGTTTTTT. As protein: CASSPQNEKLFF.

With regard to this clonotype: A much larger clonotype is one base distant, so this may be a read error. CDR3 in DNA: TGTGCCAGCACCCAACCGCCATCCTACAATGAGCGGTTCTTC. Translating gives CASTQPPSYNERFF. J is TRBJ2-1 and V is TRBV28; D gene ambiguous. CDR1 and CDR2 from the germline V gene are MDHEN and SYDVKM. The CDR3 loop spans 14 amino acids.

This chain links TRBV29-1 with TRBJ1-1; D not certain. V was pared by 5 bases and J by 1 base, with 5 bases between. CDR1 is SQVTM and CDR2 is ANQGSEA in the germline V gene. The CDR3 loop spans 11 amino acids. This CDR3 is CSVYKNTEAFF. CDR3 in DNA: TGCAGCGTTTACAAGAACACTGAAGCTTTCTTT.

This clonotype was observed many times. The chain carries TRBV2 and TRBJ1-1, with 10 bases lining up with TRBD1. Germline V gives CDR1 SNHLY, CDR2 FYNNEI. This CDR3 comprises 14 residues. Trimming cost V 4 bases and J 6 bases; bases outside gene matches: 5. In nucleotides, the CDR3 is TGTGCCAGCAGTGTGGACAGGGGGATCCCTGAAGCTTTCTTT. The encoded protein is CASSVDRGIPEAFF.

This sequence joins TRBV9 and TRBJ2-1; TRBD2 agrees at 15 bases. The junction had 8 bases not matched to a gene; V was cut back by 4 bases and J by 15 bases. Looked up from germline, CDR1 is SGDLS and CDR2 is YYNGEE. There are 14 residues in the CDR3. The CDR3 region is CASSHGLAGGLRFF. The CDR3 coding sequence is TGTGCCAGCAGCCACGGACTAGCGGGAGGGCTTCGGTTCTTC. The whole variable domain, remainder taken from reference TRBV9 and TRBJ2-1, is DSGVTQTPKHLITATGQRVTLRCSPRSGDLSVYWYQQSLDQGLQFLIQYYNGEERAKGNILERFSAQQFPDLHSELNLSSLELGDSALYFCASSHGLAGGLRFFGPGTRLTVL.

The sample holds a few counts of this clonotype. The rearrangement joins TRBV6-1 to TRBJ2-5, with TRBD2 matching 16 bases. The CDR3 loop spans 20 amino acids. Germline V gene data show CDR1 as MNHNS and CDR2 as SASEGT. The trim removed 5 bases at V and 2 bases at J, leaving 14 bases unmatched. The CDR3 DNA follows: TGTGCCAGCAGTTTACTACCCGGGACTAGCGGGAGGGAACCGCAAGAGACCCAGTACTTC. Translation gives CASSLLPGTSGREPQETQYF.

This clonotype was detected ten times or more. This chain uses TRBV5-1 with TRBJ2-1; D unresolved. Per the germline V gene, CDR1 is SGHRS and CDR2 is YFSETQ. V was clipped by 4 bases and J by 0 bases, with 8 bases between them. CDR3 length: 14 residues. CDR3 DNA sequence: TGCGCCAGCAGCCCGGACGGCTCCTACAATGAGCAGTTCTTC. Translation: CASSPDGSYNEQFF. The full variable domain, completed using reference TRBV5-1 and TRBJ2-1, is KAGVTQTPRYLIKTRGQQVTLSCSPISGHRSVSWYQQTPGQGLQFLFEYFSETQRNKGNFPGRFSGRQFSNSRSEMNVSTLELGDSALYLCASSPDGSYNEQFFGPGTRLTVL.

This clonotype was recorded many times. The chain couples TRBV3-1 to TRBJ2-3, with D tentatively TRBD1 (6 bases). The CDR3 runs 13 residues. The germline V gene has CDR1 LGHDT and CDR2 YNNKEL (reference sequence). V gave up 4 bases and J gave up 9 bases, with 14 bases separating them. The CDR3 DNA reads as TGTGCCAGCAGCCGTAACAGGGATGGGACGCAGTATTTT. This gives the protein CASSRNRDGTQYF.

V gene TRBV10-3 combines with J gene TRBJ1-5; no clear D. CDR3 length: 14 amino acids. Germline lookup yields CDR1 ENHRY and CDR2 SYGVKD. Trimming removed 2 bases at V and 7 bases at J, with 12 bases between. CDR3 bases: TGTGCCATCAGTGAGCGGAGCCCACCCCAGCCCCAGCATTTT. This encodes CAISERSPPQPQHF.

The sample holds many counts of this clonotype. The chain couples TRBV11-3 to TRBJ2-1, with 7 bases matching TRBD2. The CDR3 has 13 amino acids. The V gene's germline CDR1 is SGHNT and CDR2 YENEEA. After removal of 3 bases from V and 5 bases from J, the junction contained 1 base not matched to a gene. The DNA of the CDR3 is TGTGCCAGCAGCTTCCTAGCGGACAATGAGCAGTTCTTC. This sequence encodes CASSFLADNEQFF.

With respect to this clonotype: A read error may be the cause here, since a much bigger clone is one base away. The CDR3 DNA sequence: TGTGCCAGCAGCCTTAGCGGGAGTTTCTACAATGAGCAGTCCTTC. Its translation is CASSLSGSFYNEQSF. This chain joins TRBV3-1 and TRBJ2-1, with TRBD2 matching 9 bases. Germline CDR1 reads LGHDT; CDR2 reads YNNKEL (reference sequence). The CDR3 loop spans 15 amino acids.

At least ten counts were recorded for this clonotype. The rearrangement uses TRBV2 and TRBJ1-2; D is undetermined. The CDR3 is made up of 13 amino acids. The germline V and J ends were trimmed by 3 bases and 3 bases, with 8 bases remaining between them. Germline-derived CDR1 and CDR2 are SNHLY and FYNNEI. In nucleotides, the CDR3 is TGTGCCAGCAGTGAGGATGGTTACTATGGCTACACCTTC. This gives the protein CASSEDGYYGYTF.

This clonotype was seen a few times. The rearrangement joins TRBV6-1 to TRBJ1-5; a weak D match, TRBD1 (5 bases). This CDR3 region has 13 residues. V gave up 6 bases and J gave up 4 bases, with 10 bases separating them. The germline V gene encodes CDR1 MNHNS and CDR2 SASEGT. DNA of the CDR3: TGTGCCAGCAGAAGTCAGGGTAATCAGCCCCAGCATTTT. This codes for CASRSQGNQPQHF.

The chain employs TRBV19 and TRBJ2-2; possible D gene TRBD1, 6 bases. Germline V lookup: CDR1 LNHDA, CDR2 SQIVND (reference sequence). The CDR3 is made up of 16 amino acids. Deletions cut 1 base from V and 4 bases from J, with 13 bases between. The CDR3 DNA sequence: TGTGCCAGTAGTATAGGAGAAGGGGGTAGCACCGGGGAGCTGTTTTTT. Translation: CASSIGEGGSTGELFF. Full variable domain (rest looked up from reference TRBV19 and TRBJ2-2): DGGITQSPKYLFRKEGQNVTLSCEQNLNHDAMYWYRQDPGQGLRLIYYSQIVNDFQKGDIAEGYSVSREKKESFPLTVTSAQKNPTAFYLCASSIGEGGSTGELFFGEGSRLTVL.

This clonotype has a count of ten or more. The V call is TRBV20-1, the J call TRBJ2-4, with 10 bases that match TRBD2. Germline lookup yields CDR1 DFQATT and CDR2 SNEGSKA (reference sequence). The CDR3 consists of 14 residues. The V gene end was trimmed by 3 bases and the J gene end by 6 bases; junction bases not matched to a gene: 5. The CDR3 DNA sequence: TGCAGTGCTAGTGTGGGACTAGCGCCAAACATTCAGTACTTC. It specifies CSASVGLAPNIQYF.

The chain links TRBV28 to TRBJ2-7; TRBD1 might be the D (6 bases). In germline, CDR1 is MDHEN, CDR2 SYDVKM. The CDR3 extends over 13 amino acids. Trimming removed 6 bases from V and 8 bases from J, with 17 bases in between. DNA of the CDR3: TGTGCCAGCAGGACGGACAGCAAGTATAAGCAGTACTTC. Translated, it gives CASRTDSKYKQYF.

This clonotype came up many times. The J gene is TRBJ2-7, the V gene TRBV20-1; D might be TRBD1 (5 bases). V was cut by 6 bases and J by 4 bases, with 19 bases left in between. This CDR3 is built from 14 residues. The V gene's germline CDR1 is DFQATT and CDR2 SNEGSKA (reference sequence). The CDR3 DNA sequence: TGCAGTGCCGAGACAGCCTCCCTCCAATACGAGCAGTACTTC. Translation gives CSAETASLQYEQYF.

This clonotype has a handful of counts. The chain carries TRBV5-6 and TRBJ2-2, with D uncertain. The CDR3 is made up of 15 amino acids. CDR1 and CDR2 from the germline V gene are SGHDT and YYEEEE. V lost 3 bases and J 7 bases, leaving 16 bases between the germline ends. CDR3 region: CASSSRFGPVGELFF. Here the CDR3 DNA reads TGTGCCAGCAGCTCCCGTTTCGGGCCTGTCGGGGAGCTGTTTTTT. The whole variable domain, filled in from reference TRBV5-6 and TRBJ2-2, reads DAGVTQSPTHLIKTRGQQVTLRCSPKSGHDTVSWYQQALGQGPQFIFQYYEEEERQRGNFPDRFSGHQFPNYSSELNVNALLLGDSALYLCASSSRFGPVGELFFGEGSRLTVL.

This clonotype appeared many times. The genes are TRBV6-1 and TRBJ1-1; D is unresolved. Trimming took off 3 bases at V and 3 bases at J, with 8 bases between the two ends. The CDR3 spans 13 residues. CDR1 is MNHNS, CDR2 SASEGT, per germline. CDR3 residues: CASSDTEDTEAFF. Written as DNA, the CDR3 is TGTGCCAGCAGTGACACTGAGGACACTGAAGCTTTCTTT.

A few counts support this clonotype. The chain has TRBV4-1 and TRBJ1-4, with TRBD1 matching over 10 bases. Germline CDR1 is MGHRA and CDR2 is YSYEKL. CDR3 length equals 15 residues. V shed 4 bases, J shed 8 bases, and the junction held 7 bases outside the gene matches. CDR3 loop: CASSLWDRGGEKLFF. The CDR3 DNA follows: TGCGCCAGCAGCCTGTGGGACAGGGGAGGGGAAAAACTGTTTTTT.

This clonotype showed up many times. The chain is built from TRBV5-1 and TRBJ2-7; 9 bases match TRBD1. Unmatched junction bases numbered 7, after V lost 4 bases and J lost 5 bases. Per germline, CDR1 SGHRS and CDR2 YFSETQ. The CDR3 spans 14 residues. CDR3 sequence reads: CASSTGQGNDEQYV. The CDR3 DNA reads TGCGCCAGCAGCACCGGACAGGGGAACGACGAGCAGTACGTC.

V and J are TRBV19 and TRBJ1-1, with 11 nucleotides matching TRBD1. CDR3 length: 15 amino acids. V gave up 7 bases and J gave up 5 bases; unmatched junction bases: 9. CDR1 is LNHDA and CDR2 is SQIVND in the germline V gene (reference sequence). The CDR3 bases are TGTGCCAGTACCCCAAGGGGACAGGGGGGGACTGAAGCTTTCTTT. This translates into CASTPRGQGGTEAFF. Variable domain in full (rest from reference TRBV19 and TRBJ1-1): DGGITQSPKYLFRKEGQNVTLSCEQNLNHDAMYWYRQDPGQGLRLIYYSQIVNDFQKGDIAEGYSVSREKKESFPLTVTSAQKNPTAFYLCASTPRGQGGTEAFFGQGTRLTVV.

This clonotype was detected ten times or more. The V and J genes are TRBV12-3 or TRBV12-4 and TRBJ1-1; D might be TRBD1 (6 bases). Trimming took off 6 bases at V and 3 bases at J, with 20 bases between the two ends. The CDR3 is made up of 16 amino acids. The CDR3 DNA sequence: TGTGCCAGCAGCAATACTGAACACAGGGCGGACACTGAAGCTTTCTTT. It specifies CASSNTEHRADTEAFF.